Listed below are T cell receptor beta chains from one sample, sequenced in a study of blood T cell repertoires in COVID-19. Using immunoSEQ multiplex PCR, the repertoire was profiled, and TCRdb retains in-frame clones only, with some absent. The sample yields some 120,000 clones, about 80% seen once. The sequenced sample was peripheral blood. All receptors come from a woman aged 45 to 65 with acute or convalescent COVID-19. CDR3s include the opening cysteine and the closing phenylalanine or tryptophan. D genes are given only for firm matches. The size field is filled for only some rows; it gives once, few, many or a size class.

TRBV4-2,-,-,TRBJ1-1,CASSAGDRAEAFF,TGTGCCAGCAGCGCAGGAGACAGAGCTGAAGCTTTCTTT
TRBV7-9,TRBD1,once,TRBJ1-2,CASSLEGGFYGYTF,TGTGCCAGCAGCCTTGAAGGGGGCTTCTATGGCTACACCTTC
TRBV3-1/TRBV3-2,TRBD1,-,TRBJ2-7,CASSQGSFREDRGFGEQYF,TGTGCCAGCAGCCAAGGAAGTTTTCGGGAGGACAGGGGTTTCGGCGAGCAGTACTTC
TRBV9,-,few,TRBJ2-4,CASSVDHAENIQYF,TGTGCCAGCAGCGTAGATCACGCAGAAAACATTCAGTACTTC
TRBV5-1,-,once,TRBJ1-1,CASSLGGGTEAFF,TGCGCCAGCAGCTTGGGAGGGGGCACTGAAGCTTTCTTT
TRBV19,TRBD1,-,TRBJ1-2,CASSPQGAEYGYTF,TGTGCCAGTAGTCCCCAGGGGGCGGAATATGGCTACACCTTC
TRBV6-4,-,-,TRBJ1-5,CASSDSDSQPQHF,TGTGCCAGCAGTGACTCCGACAGCCAGCCCCAGCATTTT
TRBV6-2/TRBV6-3,-,few,TRBJ1-1,CASSRYRGEAFF,TGTGCCAGCAGTAGATACCGGGGTGAAGCTTTCTTT
TRBV6-1,-,-,TRBJ1-2,CASSEGGLPNYGYTF,TGTGCCAGCAGTGAAGGCGGGCTACCTAACTATGGCTACACCTTC
TRBV2,TRBD1,-,TRBJ1-2,CASTGQGAGWGYTF,TGTGCCAGCACCGGACAGGGGGCGGGCTGGGGCTACACCTTC
TRBV7-8,TRBD1,few,TRBJ1-5,CASSFQGGNQPQHF,TGTGCCAGCAGCTTCCAGGGGGGCAATCAGCCCCAGCATTTT
TRBV5-6,TRBD2,-,TRBJ2-2,CASSPGLEGAGELFF,TGTGCCAGCAGCCCCGGACTAGAGGGCGCCGGGGAGCTGTTTTTT
TRBV5-1,TRBD2,-,TRBJ2-7,CASRITAGGPYEQYF,TGCGCCAGCAGAATCACGGCGGGGGGTCCCTACGAGCAGTACTTC
TRBV29-1,-,-,TRBJ1-2,CSVEGSNYGYTF,TGCAGCGTTGAGGGCAGTAACTATGGCTACACCTTC
TRBV6-6,-,once,TRBJ2-7,CATGGGQFYEQYF,TGTGCCACTGGAGGGGGACAGTTCTACGAGCAGTACTTC
TRBV24-1,TRBD1,-,TRBJ2-1,CATSDPTGPALRQFF,TGTGCCACCAGTGACCCGACAGGGCCAGCGCTCAGGCAGTTCTTC
TRBV6-6,-,-,TRBJ1-6,CASSYTASPLHF,TGTGCCAGCAGTTACACAGCTTCACCCCTCCACTTT
TRBV18,TRBD1,-,TRBJ2-1,CASSPGTGPIEQFF,TGTGCCAGCTCACCCGGGACAGGGCCGATTGAGCAGTTCTTC
TRBV11-2,-,-,TRBJ2-1,CASSLDPIPSGEQFF,TGTGCCAGCAGCTTAGATCCCATCCCCTCGGGTGAGCAGTTCTTC
TRBV15,TRBD1,-,TRBJ1-2,CATSRGLSGQIDYGYTF,TGTGCCACCAGCAGAGGCCTATCGGGACAGATAGACTATGGCTACACCTTC
TRBV3-1/TRBV3-2,-,-,TRBJ2-5,CASSQDEGLKTQYF,TGTGCCAGCAGCCAAGATGAGGGACTCAAGACCCAGTACTTC